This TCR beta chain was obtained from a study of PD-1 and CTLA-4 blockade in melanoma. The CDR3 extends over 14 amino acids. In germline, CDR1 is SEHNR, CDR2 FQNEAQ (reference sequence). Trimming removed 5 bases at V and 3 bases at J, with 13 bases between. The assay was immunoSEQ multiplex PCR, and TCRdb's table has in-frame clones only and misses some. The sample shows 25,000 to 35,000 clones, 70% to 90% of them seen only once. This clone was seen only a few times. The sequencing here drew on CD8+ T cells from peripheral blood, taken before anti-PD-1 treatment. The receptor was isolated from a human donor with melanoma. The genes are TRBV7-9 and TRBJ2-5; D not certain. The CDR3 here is CASSPAAREETQYF. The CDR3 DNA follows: TGTGCCAGCAGCCCGGCGGCTAGGGAAGAGACCCAGTACTTC.